The 10 T cell receptor beta chains below come from one sample, sequenced in a study of blood T cell repertoires in COVID-19. Some clones are missing from TCRdb's copy, which holds only in-frame ones; the method was immunoSEQ multiplex PCR. The data contain tens of thousands of clones, about 82% of them singletons. The sample was peripheral blood. The receptors were gathered from a man in his fifties with active COVID-19.

The CDR3 spells CASSYVTSGRNNEQFF. For the CDR3, the DNA is TGTGCCAGCAGTTACGTGACTAGCGGAAGAAACAATGAGCAGTTCTTC. The chain recombines TRBV6-2 or TRBV6-3 with TRBJ2-1; 9 bases match TRBD2. J lost 5 bases, V lost 2 bases, and 7 bases had no gene match. CDR1 MNHEY and CDR2 SVGEGT come from the germline V gene. The CDR3 extends over 16 amino acids.

This clone showed up just once. The genes are TRBV5-1 and TRBJ2-3; 9 bases map to TRBD1. The germline gives CDR1 SGHRS, CDR2 YFSETQ. The V and J ends lost 3 bases and 3 bases, in that order; junction bases with no gene match: 8. This CDR3 region has 16 residues. The CDR3, as DNA: TGCGCCAGCAGCTCAGCTCCGGGACAGGGTACAGATACGCAGTATTTT. Amino acid sequence: CASSSAPGQGTDTQYF.

The chain links TRBV4-3 to TRBJ2-4; 11 bases are a match to TRBD1. The CDR3 runs to 17 residues. From germline, CDR1 is LGHNA and CDR2 YSLEER. V shed 2 bases and J 9 bases; nucleotides not matched to a gene: 12. The CDR3, as DNA: TGCGCCAGCAGCCAATCCCCGGCCGGGACAGGGGGGTTCATTCAGTACTTC. This translates into CASSQSPAGTGGFIQYF.

The J gene is TRBJ1-3, the V gene TRBV12-5, with D maybe TRBD1 (5 bases). The CDR3 covers 15 residues. Trimming took off 2 bases at V and 1 base at J, with 9 bases between the two ends. Per the germline V gene, CDR1 is LGHNT and CDR2 is FRNRAP. CDR3 protein: CASGLLGLSGNTIYF. CDR3 nucleotides: TGTGCTAGTGGTTTGTTGGGGCTTTCTGGAAACACCATATATTTT.

This clone was picked up one time. The rearrangement links TRBV9 to TRBJ1-2; no reliable D call. The germline V and J ends were trimmed by 0 bases and 0 bases, with 6 bases remaining between them. Germline values: CDR1 SGDLS, CDR2 YYNGEE. This CDR3 has 14 residues. This CDR3 is CASSVAEANYGYTF. Written as DNA, the CDR3 is TGTGCCAGCAGCGTAGCAGAAGCTAACTATGGCTACACCTTC.

The CDR3, as DNA: TGTGCCAGCAGGGTGAGTCAGCCCCAGCATTTT. Translation: CASRVSQPQHF. V is TRBV2 and J is TRBJ1-5; D unresolved. The CDR3 sequence is 11 residues long. Trimming pared 6 bases from V and 6 bases from J, leaving 6 bases between. Germline V CDR1 and CDR2: SNHLY, FYNNEI.

CDR3 DNA: TGTGCCAGCAGCTCAATCCAGGGGGCGGCTAATGAAAAACTGTTTTTT. Translated: CASSSIQGAANEKLFF. This chain links TRBV5-6 with TRBJ1-4, with TRBD1 identical over 8 bases. The CDR3 sequence is 16 residues long. V was pared by 3 bases and J by 3 bases, with 7 bases of the junction left unmatched. The V gene's germline CDR1 is SGHDT and CDR2 YYEEEE. Combining the CDR3 with reference TRBV5-6 and TRBJ1-4 gives the whole variable domain DAGVTQSPTHLIKTRGQQVTLRCSPKSGHDTVSWYQQALGQGPQFIFQYYEEEERQRGNFPDRFSGHQFPNYSSELNVNALLLGDSALYLCASSSIQGAANEKLFFGSGTQLSVL.

The rearrangement uses TRBV19 and TRBJ2-7; D is unresolved. Germline values: CDR1 LNHDA, CDR2 SQIVND (reference sequence). Trimming removed 4 bases at V and 4 bases at J, with 8 bases between. The CDR3 has 12 amino acids. CDR3 nucleotide sequence: TGTGCCAGTAGTAAGGAGAATTACGAGCAGTACTTC. This translates into CASSKENYEQYF.

The chain links TRBV30 to TRBJ1-6, with 10 bases that match TRBD1. Germline CDR1 GTSNPN, CDR2 SVGIG (reference sequence). The CDR3 runs 15 residues. V shed 3 bases, J shed 7 bases, and the junction held 6 bases outside the gene matches. CDR3 sequence (DNA): TGTGCCTGGAGCTACAGGGACAGGGGAAATTCACCCCTCCACTTT. Translated: CAWSYRDRGNSPLHF. Filled out from reference TRBV30 and TRBJ1-6, the complete variable domain reads SQTIHQWPATLVQPVGSPLSLECTVEGTSNPNLYWYRQAAGRGLQLLFYSVGIGQISSEVPQNLSASRPQDRQFILSSKKLLLSDSGFYLCAWSYRDRGNSPLHFGNGTRLTVT.

V is TRBV6-5 and J is TRBJ1-3; D unresolved. V lost 5 bases, J lost 0 bases, and 11 bases lay in between. CDR3 length: 15 residues. From germline, CDR1 is MNHEY and CDR2 SVGAGI. CDR3 sequence: CASSPKSGSGNTIYF. CDR3 nucleotide sequence: TGTGCCAGCAGTCCAAAGTCAGGCTCTGGAAACACCATATATTTT.